This T cell receptor beta chain was observed in a study of vaccination effects on CD4 cells after COVID-19. Study as a whole: Both early and late time points after vaccination provided samples from three convalescent patients. Following the second dose by a median of 72 days, the post-vaccine samples were obtained.

The culture ran for 10 days, and then CD4+ T cells were isolated. This individual tested PCR-positive for SARS-CoV-2 infection between March and December 2020. Everyone in the study got two shots of either the BNT162b2 or mRNA-1273 vaccine. Sequencing used immunoSEQ multiplex PCR; TCRdb keeps in-frame clones, though not all of them. The sample yields around 44,000 clones, about 80% seen once. Of note for this clone: The antigen remains undetermined.

Material: CD4+ T cells from PBMCs cultured without peptide, obtained after COVID-19 vaccination. This TCR derives from a human donor who had a prior SARS-CoV-2 infection.

CDR3 protein: CASKSEALAYGELFF. The CDR3 DNA follows: TGTGCCAGCAAGTCGGAGGCTCTGGCATACGGGGAGCTGTTTTTT. The V call is TRBV2, the J call TRBJ2-2; a possible D gene is TRBD2 (5 bases). From germline, CDR1 is SNHLY and CDR2 FYNNEI. V was shortened by 7 bases and J by 7 bases, with 19 bases between the two germline ends. This CDR3 spans 15 amino acids.